The rows below give T cell receptor beta chains drawn from one sample of a study of T cells after yellow fever vaccination. TCRdb passed the 5' RACE reads through MiXCR, listing each CDR3 protein once. In the table there are 550,000 to 750,000 distinct CDR3 sequences, roughly 14% of which are singletons. This sample comprised PBMCs, obtained on the day of the yellow fever booster vaccination. These receptors all come from a young man who received the YFV17D yellow fever vaccine. Each CDR3 is given with its conserved first and last residue. Clone size is given for some rows only: seen once, a few or many times, or a class if the clone is expanded.

CDR3aa: CAWSVPPTYEQYF
v_gene: TRBV30
abundance: -
j_gene: TRBJ2-7

CDR3aa: CASSSRQGWTDTQYF
v_gene: TRBV11-2
abundance: -
j_gene: TRBJ2-3

CDR3aa: CASQRDVNEKLFF
v_gene: TRBV19
abundance: -
j_gene: TRBJ1-4

CDR3aa: CASPGGRARDTQYF
v_gene: TRBV11-2
abundance: -
j_gene: TRBJ2-3

CDR3aa: CASSFVAREPEQFF
v_gene: TRBV28
abundance: once
j_gene: TRBJ2-1

CDR3aa: CASSSRQGQYEQYF
v_gene: TRBV5-1
abundance: -
j_gene: TRBJ2-7

CDR3aa: CASSLVTSGANEQFF
v_gene: TRBV5-1
abundance: few
j_gene: TRBJ2-1

CDR3aa: CASRTGTGGYYGYTF
v_gene: TRBV12-3/TRBV12-4
abundance: -
j_gene: TRBJ1-2

CDR3aa: CASSSSSGVEQYF
v_gene: TRBV12-3/TRBV12-4
abundance: few
j_gene: TRBJ2-7

CDR3aa: CASAPGPGHEQYF
v_gene: TRBV6-5
abundance: -
j_gene: TRBJ2-7

CDR3aa: CASSSRTSGNLYEQYF
v_gene: TRBV7-6
abundance: -
j_gene: TRBJ2-7

CDR3aa: CASSKDRGGTEAFF
v_gene: TRBV7-6
abundance: -
j_gene: TRBJ1-1

CDR3aa: CASRTTGAPHYEQYF
v_gene: TRBV12-3/TRBV12-4
abundance: many
j_gene: TRBJ2-7

CDR3aa: CSALRRDGGADTQYF
v_gene: TRBV20-1
abundance: -
j_gene: TRBJ2-3

CDR3aa: CASGNGGIGTDTQYF
v_gene: TRBV28
abundance: few
j_gene: TRBJ2-3

CDR3aa: CASSLSSGPNEQFF
v_gene: TRBV7-2
abundance: few
j_gene: TRBJ2-1

CDR3aa: CASSSQDRGFANSPLHF
v_gene: TRBV28
abundance: -
j_gene: TRBJ1-6

CDR3aa: CSVVSQIDQPQHF
v_gene: TRBV29-1
abundance: many
j_gene: TRBJ1-5

CDR3aa: CATSLGPPDTQYF
v_gene: TRBV15
abundance: -
j_gene: TRBJ2-3

CDR3aa: CASTSNSGNYGYTF
v_gene: TRBV5-1
abundance: many
j_gene: TRBJ1-2

CDR3aa: CSARDGTSGTHTQYF
v_gene: TRBV20-1
abundance: few
j_gene: TRBJ2-3

CDR3aa: CSATQREGLTKTQYF
v_gene: TRBV20-1
abundance: -
j_gene: TRBJ2-5

CDR3aa: CASSRGLAGDNNEQFF
v_gene: TRBV5-6
abundance: many
j_gene: TRBJ2-1

CDR3aa: CASSFRIAGEDNEQFF
v_gene: TRBV12-3/TRBV12-4
abundance: -
j_gene: TRBJ2-1

CDR3aa: CASSASGSAEQFF
v_gene: TRBV11-2
abundance: few
j_gene: TRBJ2-1

CDR3aa: CASSPSTGFFNPLHF
v_gene: TRBV7-2
abundance: few
j_gene: TRBJ1-6

CDR3aa: CASRKNVGEQFF
v_gene: TRBV12-3/TRBV12-4
abundance: few
j_gene: TRBJ2-1

CDR3aa: CASSQEGTGGETQYF
v_gene: TRBV4-3
abundance: -
j_gene: TRBJ2-5

CDR3aa: CASSLEWRVYQYF
v_gene: TRBV7-9
abundance: few
j_gene: TRBJ2-7

CDR3aa: CASRGDSSGANVLTF
v_gene: TRBV19
abundance: few
j_gene: TRBJ2-6

CDR3aa: CASSRGAEETQYF
v_gene: TRBV6-1
abundance: -
j_gene: TRBJ2-5

CDR3aa: CASSRAVPDYNEQFF
v_gene: TRBV5-1
abundance: few
j_gene: TRBJ2-1

CDR3aa: CASSRAGLAGLFEQFF
v_gene: TRBV6-1
abundance: few
j_gene: TRBJ2-1

CDR3aa: CASSLTSGSHYEQYF
v_gene: TRBV5-5
abundance: many
j_gene: TRBJ2-7

CDR3aa: CASRLTFDTDTQYF
v_gene: TRBV6-1
abundance: few
j_gene: TRBJ2-3

CDR3aa: CASSPRKGGAYNEQFF
v_gene: TRBV7-2
abundance: few
j_gene: TRBJ2-1

CDR3aa: CSVPGQGGSYEQYF
v_gene: TRBV29-1
abundance: few
j_gene: TRBJ2-7

CDR3aa: CASSVVPYAGVSSYEQYF
v_gene: TRBV9
abundance: many
j_gene: TRBJ2-7

CDR3aa: CSVDMGSRSYNEQFF
v_gene: TRBV29-1
abundance: few
j_gene: TRBJ2-1

CDR3aa: CASSTGYTDTQYF
v_gene: TRBV6-1
abundance: -
j_gene: TRBJ2-3

CDR3aa: CASSPNRQSEQYF
v_gene: TRBV18
abundance: -
j_gene: TRBJ2-7

CDR3aa: CASSLDGTGYQPQHF
v_gene: TRBV7-2
abundance: -
j_gene: TRBJ1-5

CDR3aa: CASSVDGSSIDEQFF
v_gene: TRBV9
abundance: few
j_gene: TRBJ2-1

CDR3aa: CASSASPSRGPSTDTQYF
v_gene: TRBV9
abundance: few
j_gene: TRBJ2-3

CDR3aa: CASKVGGRSYEQYF
v_gene: TRBV21-1
abundance: -
j_gene: TRBJ2-7

CDR3aa: CASSIVNTEAFF
v_gene: TRBV19
abundance: -
j_gene: TRBJ1-1

CDR3aa: CASSYSILGPTFF
v_gene: TRBV6-5
abundance: -
j_gene: TRBJ1-1

CDR3aa: CSVALGGTYEQYF
v_gene: TRBV29-1
abundance: few
j_gene: TRBJ2-7

CDR3aa: CASSYASGRSTGELFF
v_gene: TRBV10-2
abundance: few
j_gene: TRBJ2-2